Below, 23 T cell receptor beta chains from the same sample are listed, as sequenced in a study of OX40 agonist ivuxolimab in advanced cancers. Assay: immunoSEQ multiplex PCR; the TCRdb copy retains only in-frame clones and omits some. The sample comprises some 150,000 clones, approximately 90% of which are singletons, and 0.9% to 1.2% rests with the top ten. The specimen was CD4+ or CD8+ T cells sorted from blood, collected in a trial of the OX40 agonist ivuxolimab. The receptors originated from an adult with an advanced solid tumor such as melanoma, head and neck, liver or kidney cancer.

As DNA, the CDR3 is TGTGCCAGCAGCGTAGACGGCACTAGCAATCAGCCCCAGCATTTT. This gives the protein CASSVDGTSNQPQHF. J is TRBJ1-5 and V is TRBV9; D is uncertain. The V and J ends lost 0 bases and 0 bases respectively, with 7 bases between them. This CDR3 is built from 15 residues. Germline V gene data show CDR1 as SGDLS and CDR2 as YYNGEE.

The V and J genes are TRBV6-6 and TRBJ2-3; the D gene is possibly TRBD2 (6 bases). The CDR3 has 16 residues. In germline, CDR1 is MNHNY, CDR2 SVGAGI (reference sequence). V lost 2 bases and J lost 3, with 15 bases in between. In nucleotides, the CDR3 is TGTGCCAGCAGTTACGGTTGGGAGGAGCCTACAGATACGCAGTATTTT. Translation gives CASSYGWEEPTDTQYF.

This chain connects TRBV28 to TRBJ1-2; 9 bases match TRBD1. Germline CDR1 is MDHEN and CDR2 is SYDVKM. This CDR3 contains 13 residues. The junction had 12 bases not matched to a gene; V was cut back by 6 bases and J by 13 bases. The CDR3 loop is CASRLPGQGPPTF. The CDR3 DNA sequence: TGTGCCAGCAGATTACCGGGACAGGGTCCCCCCACCTTC.

The chain couples TRBV18 to TRBJ2-1; 7 bases are a match to TRBD2. CDR1 is KGHSH, CDR2 LQKENI, per germline. This CDR3 is built from 15 residues. The junction had 5 bases not matched to a gene; V was cut back by 3 bases and J by 3 bases. In nucleotides, the CDR3 is TGTGCCAGCTCACCCATTCTAGCGGACTACAATGAGCAGTTCTTC. Its translation is CASSPILADYNEQFF. The variable domain in full, with the rest retrieved from reference TRBV18 and TRBJ2-1, is NAGVMQNPRHLVRRRGQEARLRCSPMKGHSHVYWYRQLPEEGLKFMVYLQKENIIDESGMPKERFSAEFPKEGPSILRIQQVVRGDSAAYFCASSPILADYNEQFFGPGTRLTVL.

CDR3 amino acids: CASSVAGVEISGNTIYF. Here the CDR3 DNA reads TGTGCCAGCAGCGTAGCCGGGGTTGAGATTTCTGGAAACACCATATATTTT. The chain combines TRBV9 with TRBJ1-3; D is unclear. V gave up 0 bases and J gave up 1 base, with 14 bases separating them. This CDR3 comprises 17 residues. Germline CDR1 SGDLS, CDR2 YYNGEE.

The chain combines TRBV29-1 with TRBJ1-4; no reliable D call. Trimming took off 0 bases at V and 5 bases at J, with 4 bases between the two ends. Germline CDR1 is SQVTM and CDR2 is ANQGSEA. This CDR3 has 12 residues. CDR3 sequence (DNA): TGCAGCGTTGAAGACCAAAATGAAAAACTGTTTTTT. It encodes CSVEDQNEKLFF.

The chain links TRBV5-1 to TRBJ2-7, with D hard to call. Germline CDR1 SGHRS, CDR2 YFSETQ. V lost 5 bases and J lost 3, with 18 bases in between. This CDR3 spans 15 amino acids. CDR3 sequence reads: CASSYGLPGIYEQYF. CDR3 DNA: TGCGCCAGCAGTTATGGCCTTCCGGGCATCTACGAGCAGTACTTC.

V is TRBV7-2 and J is TRBJ2-1; D possibly corresponds to TRBD1 (5 bases). The CDR3 contains 14 residues. The V end was cut by 5 bases, the J end by 0 bases, with 8 bases between. The germline CDR1 and CDR2 sequences are SGHTA and FQGNSA. The CDR3 here is CASSPDSSYNEQFF. The CDR3 DNA reads TGTGCCAGCAGCCCCGACAGCTCCTACAATGAGCAGTTCTTC.

The chain is built from TRBV10-3 and TRBJ2-1; D is unclear. The germline V gene encodes CDR1 ENHRY and CDR2 SYGVKD. This CDR3 is built from 13 residues. V lost 4 bases and J lost 4, with 8 bases in between. As DNA, the CDR3 is TGTGCCATCAGTGTAGAGCAGTACAATGAGCAGTTCTTC. As protein: CAISVEQYNEQFF.

This chain uses TRBV11-2 with TRBJ1-2; D gene unclear. The V gene lost 5 bases and the J gene lost 8 bases, with 15 bases spanning the gap. This CDR3 has 13 amino acids. Per the germline V gene, CDR1 is SGHAT and CDR2 is FQNNGV. CDR3 in DNA: TGTGCCAGCAGCCTCGGGGAGGCCGGGGGCTACACCTTC. Translated: CASSLGEAGGYTF.

This clone was counted once. The gene calls are TRBV19 and TRBJ1-2, with D possibly TRBD1 on 5 matching bases. The length of the CDR3 is 15 residues. Germline V CDR1 and CDR2: LNHDA, SQIVND (reference sequence). V lost 3 bases and J lost 3, with 14 bases in between. The DNA for the CDR3 is TGTGCCAGTAGTATTTCAATACAGGTAGACTATGGCTACACCTTC. This translates into CASSISIQVDYGYTF.

V gene TRBV7-2 combines with J gene TRBJ2-2, with TRBD1 as a possible D gene (5 bases). The ends were cut back, 3 bases at V and 5 bases at J, with 7 bases in the middle. The CDR3 has 13 amino acids. Looked up from germline, CDR1 is SGHTA and CDR2 is FQGNSA. CDR3 bases: TGTGCCAGCAGCTTTGCAGGGACCGGGGAGCTGTTTTTT. Translating it yields CASSFAGTGELFF.

The rearrangement uses TRBV6-6 and TRBJ2-7, with D maybe TRBD2 (7 bases). The CDR3 extends over 12 amino acids. Trimming removed 8 bases at V and 4 bases at J, with 12 bases between. Per the germline V gene, CDR1 is MNHNY and CDR2 is SVGAGI (reference sequence). The CDR3 loop reads CASQRGGYEQYF. The CDR3 DNA reads TGTGCCAGCCAAAGGGGGGGGTACGAGCAGTACTTC.

The chain is built from TRBV6-6 and TRBJ1-3, with 9 bases identical to TRBD1. Trimming at V came to 8 bases and at J to 7 bases, leaving 9 bases not matched to a gene. The CDR3 extends over 14 amino acids. Germline CDR1 is MNHNY and CDR2 is SVGAGI (reference sequence). This CDR3 reads CASGRDRAMNTIYF. DNA of the CDR3: TGTGCCAGCGGGCGGGACAGGGCTATGAACACCATATATTTT.

The chain joins TRBV7-9 to TRBJ1-2, with D possibly matching TRBD1 (5 bases). The CDR3 totals 15 residues. Germline V gene sequence: CDR1 SEHNR, CDR2 FQNEAQ (reference sequence). Trimming cost V 2 bases and J 4 bases, with 14 bases left between them. The DNA for the CDR3 is TGTGCCAGCAGCTTAAGGGGTCCTACGGGCTATGGCTACACCTTC. It codes for CASSLRGPTGYGYTF. The whole variable domain, remainder taken from reference TRBV7-9 and TRBJ1-2, is DTGVSQNPRHKITKRGQNVTFRCDPISEHNRLYWYRQTLGQGPEFLTYFQNEAQLEKSRLLSDRFSAERPKGSFSTLEIQRTEQGDSAMYLCASSLRGPTGYGYTFGSGTRLTVV.

Written as DNA, the CDR3 is TGTGCCATCAGTGTCGGGACTAGCGGCTACGAGCAGTACTTC. Protein product: CAISVGTSGYEQYF. The gene calls are TRBV10-3 and TRBJ2-7, with 11 bases aligning to TRBD2. The V segment lost 4 bases and the J segment 3 bases; nucleotides outside the gene matches: 2. The CDR3 consists of 14 residues. Per germline, CDR1 ENHRY and CDR2 SYGVKD.

CDR3 sequence (DNA): TGTGCCAGCAGCTTTGGAGGTAGTGGGGAGCTGTTTTTT. Its protein is CASSFGGSGELFF. The gene calls are TRBV7-2 and TRBJ2-2; TRBD2 might be the D (5 bases). The germline V gene has CDR1 SGHTA and CDR2 FQGNSA. Trimming pared 3 bases from V and 8 bases from J, leaving 10 bases between. CDR3 length: 13 residues.

J is TRBJ2-7 and V is TRBV25-1; 8 nucleotides align to TRBD1. The length of the CDR3 is 12 residues. The junction had 0 bases not matched to a gene; V was cut back by 4 bases and J by 4 bases. Germline loops: CDR1 MGHDK, CDR2 SYGVNS. CDR3 bases: TGTGCCAGCAGTGGGACAGGGTACGAGCAGTACTTC. Its protein product is CASSGTGYEQYF.

The CDR3 nucleotides are TGTGCCAGCACCCCCCGGGCCCCAACTAATGAAAAACTGTTTTTT. It yields the protein CASTPRAPTNEKLFF. This chain joins TRBV28 and TRBJ1-4; D remains ambiguous. Germline V gene sequence: CDR1 MDHEN, CDR2 SYDVKM. The CDR3 has 15 residues. Trimming took 7 bases from V and 0 from J, leaving 12 bases between them.

This rearrangement joins TRBV4-2 to TRBJ1-4, with D perhaps matching TRBD1 (6 bases). Trimming left V 4 bases short and J 8 bases short, with 17 bases between. The CDR3 sequence is 15 residues long. Germline CDR1 reads LGHNA; CDR2 reads YNFKEQ. The CDR3, as DNA: TGTGCCAGCAGCCCCCCCCGCGCAGGGGAGGAAAAACTGTTTTTT. This encodes CASSPPRAGEEKLFF.

In nucleotides, the CDR3 is TGTGCCAGCAGCGTAGATGGGGAGTCGGAGGAAAAACTGTTTTTT. It yields the protein CASSVDGESEEKLFF. The V gene is TRBV9, the J gene TRBJ1-4; D gene unclear. The V gene lost 0 bases and the J gene lost 8 bases, with 14 bases spanning the gap. The CDR3 contains 15 residues. Germline V CDR1 and CDR2: SGDLS, YYNGEE.

The chain recombines TRBV2 with TRBJ1-6, with D perhaps TRBD1 (6 bases). There are 15 residues in the CDR3. The germline CDR1 and CDR2 sequences are SNHLY and FYNNEI. V was pared by 5 bases and J by 8 bases, with 16 bases between. CDR3 nucleotide sequence: TGTGCCAGCAGTTCACAGGGTCAGCCCCATTCACCCCTCCACTTT. It is translated as CASSSQGQPHSPLHF.

The chain couples TRBV7-3 to TRBJ2-1; the D is unclear. This CDR3 has 13 residues. The ends were cut back, 4 bases at V and 4 bases at J, with 8 bases in the middle. Looked up from germline, CDR1 is SGHTA and CDR2 is FQGTGA. CDR3 protein: CASSYFPYNEQFF. The CDR3 bases are TGTGCCAGCAGCTACTTCCCATACAATGAGCAGTTCTTC.